The 30 T cell receptor beta chains in this list originate from one sample, sequenced in a study of blood T cell repertoires in COVID-19. Produced via immunoSEQ multiplex PCR; TCRdb's table is partial and in-frame only. The sample carries about 74,000 clones, approximately 76% recorded once. Source material: peripheral blood. The receptors were gathered from a man between 65 and 85 years old with active or convalescent COVID-19.

V is TRBV9 and J is TRBJ2-5; D may be TRBD1 (6 bases). V lost 3 bases and J lost 4, with 13 bases in between. Germline lookup yields CDR1 SGDLS and CDR2 YYNGEE. The CDR3 runs to 14 residues. This chain's CDR3 is CASSAYRERETQYF. Written as DNA, the CDR3 is TGTGCCAGCAGCGCGTACAGGGAGCGAGAGACCCAGTACTTC. The full variable domain, rest sourced from reference TRBV9 and TRBJ2-5, is DSGVTQTPKHLITATGQRVTLRCSPRSGDLSVYWYQQSLDQGLQFLIQYYNGEERAKGNILERFSAQQFPDLHSELNLSSLELGDSALYFCASSAYRERETQYFGPGTRLLVL.

This clone turned up a few times. The chain combines TRBV28 with TRBJ1-5; tentative D call: TRBD1 (6 bases). The germline V gene has CDR1 MDHEN and CDR2 SYDVKM. The germline V and J ends were trimmed by 6 bases and 4 bases, with 10 bases remaining between them. The CDR3 runs 13 residues. DNA for the CDR3: TGTGCCAGCAGGACAGGAGATAATCAGCCCCAGCATTTT. It yields the protein CASRTGDNQPQHF.

The table lists this clone with a few counts. The J gene is TRBJ1-1, the V gene TRBV2; D call uncertain. Trimming stripped 10 bases from V and 2 bases from J, with 14 bases between. CDR3 size: 13 residues. Germline CDR1 SNHLY, CDR2 FYNNEI. CDR3 sequence (DNA): TGTGCCACCCTATACTCACCCAACACTGAAGCTTTCTTT. This translates into CATLYSPNTEAFF.

The gene calls are TRBV7-9 and TRBJ1-2; D call uncertain. Germline assignment: CDR1 SEHNR and CDR2 FQNEAQ (reference sequence). The length of the CDR3 is 15 residues. V was clipped by 5 bases and J by 2 bases, with 15 bases between them. The CDR3 nucleotides read TGTGCCAGCAGCGCCTCGGGGAGGAACAACTATGGCTACACCTTC. This translates into CASSASGRNNYGYTF.

This clone was picked up one time. The V call is TRBV18, the J call TRBJ2-1; D may be TRBD2 (5 bases). The V end lost 1 base, the J end lost 0 bases, and 13 bases lay between the germline ends. Germline V lookup: CDR1 KGHSH, CDR2 LQKENI. The CDR3 spans 17 residues. The DNA of the CDR3 is TGTGCCAGCTCACCACGAGGAGGCCCGAGCTCCTACAATGAGCAGTTCTTC. Residues: CASSPRGGPSSYNEQFF.

This sequence joins TRBV6-5 and TRBJ1-1, with D maybe TRBD1 (6 bases). CDR3 length: 15 residues. CDR1 is MNHEY, CDR2 SVGAGI, per germline. V shed 0 bases and J shed 2 bases, with 10 bases lying between them. The CDR3 sequence: CASSYSGTYNTEAFF. The CDR3 nucleotides read TGTGCCAGCAGTTACTCGGGGACATATAACACTGAAGCTTTCTTT.

The chain employs TRBV2 and TRBJ1-1; a possible D gene is TRBD1 (6 bases). Germline V gene data show CDR1 as SNHLY and CDR2 as FYNNEI. Trimming took off 7 bases at V and 3 bases at J, with 12 bases between the two ends. The CDR3 contains 13 residues. As DNA, the CDR3 is TGTGCCAGCACCGAGGGGGGGGACACTGAAGCTTTCTTT. Its translation: CASTEGGDTEAFF. The full variable domain, with the rest looked up from reference TRBV2 and TRBJ1-1, is EPEVTQTPSHQVTQMGQEVILRCVPISNHLYFYWYRQILGQKVEFLVSFYNNEISEKSEIFDDQFSVERPDGSNFTLKIRSTKLEDSAMYFCASTEGGDTEAFFGQGTRLTVV.

The chain couples TRBV4-1 to TRBJ2-3; TRBD2 agrees at 16 bases. This CDR3 has 18 amino acids. From germline, CDR1 is MGHRA and CDR2 YSYEKL. V shed 3 bases, J shed 6 bases, and the junction held 9 bases outside the gene matches. The DNA for the CDR3 is TGCGCCAGCAGCCAGGGGACTAGCGGGGGGGCACTTGGGGATACGCAGTATTTT. Amino acid sequence: CASSQGTSGGALGDTQYF.

This chain links TRBV24-1 with TRBJ1-2; weak D call: TRBD1 (6 bases). From germline, CDR1 is KGHDR and CDR2 SFDVKD. Between the trimmed V and J ends, which lost 4 bases and 4 bases, there was a span of 12 bases. The CDR3 has 14 amino acids. The DNA of the CDR3 is TGTGCCACCAGTGACGTGGGACAAACCTATGGCTACACCTTC. Protein: CATSDVGQTYGYTF.

The chain carries TRBV10-3 and TRBJ1-2, with 7 bases aligning to TRBD1. Trimming removed 3 bases from V and 6 bases from J; junction bases left unmatched: 7. Germline V gives CDR1 ENHRY, CDR2 SYGVKD. The CDR3 has 14 residues. This chain's CDR3 is CAISDPGTEDGYTF. The CDR3 DNA reads as TGTGCCATCAGTGATCCCGGGACAGAGGATGGCTACACCTTC.

The chain is built from TRBV6-2 or TRBV6-3 and TRBJ1-6; 7 nucleotides line up with TRBD1. CDR3 length: 13 amino acids. Trimming took 4 bases from V and 9 from J; bases not matched to a gene: 3. CDR1 is MNHEY, CDR2 SVGEGT, per germline. For the CDR3, the DNA is TGTGCCAGCAGTTTTGACAGGGTTTCACCCCTCCACTTT. Translated: CASSFDRVSPLHF.

This chain links TRBV5-1 with TRBJ2-1; 13 bases align to TRBD2. V lost 1 base and J lost 8; bases outside the gene matches: 6. CDR1 SGHRS and CDR2 YFSETQ come from the germline V gene. This CDR3 has 16 amino acids. The CDR3 here is CASSLRRTSGGHEQFF. CDR3 coding DNA: TGCGCCAGCAGCTTGCGGAGGACTAGCGGGGGTCATGAGCAGTTCTTC.

The J gene is TRBJ2-1, the V gene TRBV6-6; D is perhaps TRBD1 or TRBD2 (5 bases each). The germline CDR1 and CDR2 sequences are MNHNY and SVGAGI (reference sequence). This CDR3 has 14 amino acids. Trimming removed 7 bases from V and 0 bases from J, with 10 bases in between. DNA of the CDR3: TGTGCCAGCAATCGGGGCTTCTCCTACAATGAGCAGTTCTTC. Residues: CASNRGFSYNEQFF.

This clone was detected a few times. The J gene is TRBJ2-7, the V gene TRBV29-1, with TRBD2 identical over 11 bases. This CDR3 comprises 13 residues. The V and J ends lost 4 bases and 6 bases, in that order; junction bases with no gene match: 5. Germline-derived CDR1 and CDR2 are SQVTM and ANQGSEA. The CDR3 DNA is TGCAGCGTTGGTACTAGCGGGGGAGGCGAGCAGTACTTC. Translating it yields CSVGTSGGGEQYF.

The V gene is TRBV10-2, the J gene TRBJ2-2, with D perhaps TRBD2 (6 bases). Trimming pared 10 bases from V and 1 base from J, leaving 13 bases between. The CDR3 has 14 amino acids. Per germline, CDR1 WSHSY and CDR2 SAAADI. The chain's CDR3 is CAILPGENTGELFF. CDR3 DNA sequence: TGCGCCATCCTCCCGGGGGAGAACACCGGGGAGCTGTTTTTT.

This chain joins TRBV19 and TRBJ1-5; TRBD1 matches at 8 bases. Germline assignment: CDR1 LNHDA and CDR2 SQIVND (reference sequence). This CDR3 is 15 amino acids long. V lost 5 bases and J lost 2; bases outside the gene matches: 5. CDR3 protein: CASSAQGAGNQPQHF. In DNA form, the CDR3 reads TGTGCCAGTAGTGCCCAGGGGGCTGGCAATCAGCCCCAGCATTTT. Full variable domain (missing parts from reference TRBV19 and TRBJ1-5): DGGITQSPKYLFRKEGQNVTLSCEQNLNHDAMYWYRQDPGQGLRLIYYSQIVNDFQKGDIAEGYSVSREKKESFPLTVTSAQKNPTAFYLCASSAQGAGNQPQHFGDGTRLSIL.

The sample holds one count of this clone. J is TRBJ2-1 and V is TRBV2; D remains unclear. Germline loops: CDR1 SNHLY, CDR2 FYNNEI. Trimming pared 6 bases from V and 5 bases from J, leaving 11 bases between. The CDR3 loop spans 13 amino acids. CDR3 in amino acids: CASRETRNNEQFF. The CDR3 DNA is TGTGCCAGCAGAGAGACTCGGAACAATGAGCAGTTCTTC.

This clone was detected a few times. The V and J genes are TRBV19 and TRBJ1-6, with D perhaps TRBD1 (6 bases). V was pared by 3 bases and J by 1 base, with 22 bases between. This CDR3 spans 20 amino acids. Germline V gene data show CDR1 as LNHDA and CDR2 as SQIVND (reference sequence). CDR3 coding DNA: TGTGCCAGTAGTATTTCCCCTTGGACAGCTCCAAGGTCCTATAATTCACCCCTCCACTTT. Its protein product is CASSISPWTAPRSYNSPLHF. The complete variable domain, with remaining parts taken from reference TRBV19 and TRBJ1-6, reads DGGITQSPKYLFRKEGQNVTLSCEQNLNHDAMYWYRQDPGQGLRLIYYSQIVNDFQKGDIAEGYSVSREKKESFPLTVTSAQKNPTAFYLCASSISPWTAPRSYNSPLHFGNGTRLTVT.

The chain joins TRBV6-5 to TRBJ1-5; TRBD1 aligns across 7 bases. Germline V gene data show CDR1 as MNHEY and CDR2 as SVGAGI. J lost 10 bases, V lost 6 bases, and 9 bases had no gene match. The CDR3 contains 13 residues. CDR3 in amino acids: CASSPGGISPQHF. The CDR3, as DNA: TGTGCCAGCAGCCCAGGGGGAATCAGCCCCCAGCATTTT.

The chain couples TRBV7-9 to TRBJ2-1, with 8 bases aligning to TRBD1. The CDR3 consists of 13 residues. Germline lookup yields CDR1 SEHNR and CDR2 FQNEAQ (reference sequence). Trimming at V came to 5 bases and at J to 6 bases, leaving 3 bases not matched to a gene. CDR3 sequence: CASSTRGLNEQFF. CDR3 nucleotides: TGTGCCAGCAGCACCAGGGGGCTCAATGAGCAGTTCTTC.

This clone has only one observation. V and J are TRBV5-3 and TRBJ2-7; D remains unclear. TRBV5-3 is labeled an ORF, and its function is uncertain. Trimming cost V 10 bases and J 6 bases, with 23 bases left between them. This CDR3 contains 14 residues. The CDR3 nucleotides read TGTGCCGCCTCGGCGGCCCGACTTTCTACCGAGCAGTACTTC. It specifies CAASAARLSTEQYF.

This clone was counted only a few times. The V gene is TRBV14, the J gene TRBJ1-1; tentatively, D is TRBD1 (5 bases). V was clipped by 0 bases and J by 11 bases, with 16 bases between them. The CDR3 runs to 14 residues. Per the germline V gene, CDR1 is SGHDN and CDR2 is FVKESK. As DNA, the CDR3 is TGTGCCAGCAGCCAAGATCATTCCGGGGGAGGGGCTTTCTTT. It specifies CASSQDHSGGGAFF.

The rearrangement links TRBV6-5 to TRBJ2-2; D unclear. The germline CDR1 and CDR2 sequences are MNHEY and SVGAGI. V lost 6 bases, J lost 0 bases, and 8 bases lay in between. The CDR3 contains 14 residues. CDR3 bases: TGTGCCAGCAGGGCGGCTCCGAACACCGGGGAGCTGTTTTTT. As protein: CASRAAPNTGELFF.

This clone was seen more than once but under ten times. The J gene is TRBJ1-6, the V gene TRBV6-5; weak D call: TRBD1 (5 bases). CDR1 and CDR2 from the germline V gene are MNHEY and SVGAGI. V lost 6 bases and J 9 bases, leaving 15 bases between the germline ends. CDR3 length equals 14 residues. This CDR3 reads CASRGQGASSPLHF. The DNA for the CDR3 is TGTGCCAGCAGGGGCCAGGGTGCCTCTTCACCCCTCCACTTT.

The rearrangement joins TRBV5-5 to TRBJ1-2; possible D gene TRBD1, 5 bases. The CDR3 loop spans 13 amino acids. Trimming stripped 2 bases from V and 4 bases from J, with 9 bases between. CDR1 is SGHKS and CDR2 is YYEKEE in the germline V gene (reference sequence). CDR3 residues: CASSFKGSYGYTF. CDR3 DNA sequence: TGTGCCAGCAGCTTCAAGGGGTCCTATGGCTACACCTTC.

V usage is TRBV10-3 and J usage is TRBJ1-2, with TRBD1 identical over 9 bases. The CDR3 is 14 residues long. Germline lookup yields CDR1 ENHRY and CDR2 SYGVKD. V lost 5 bases to trimming and J lost 7 bases; unmatched junction nucleotides: 8. CDR3 residues: CAISRDRVEVGYTF. Written as DNA, the CDR3 is TGTGCCATCAGTCGGGACAGGGTCGAAGTTGGCTACACCTTC.

This chain connects TRBV6-5 to TRBJ2-1, with 9 bases lining up with TRBD1. Trimming took 7 bases from V and 8 from J; bases not matched to a gene: 12. Germline V gene sequence: CDR1 MNHEY, CDR2 SVGAGI. The CDR3 covers 15 residues. The CDR3 is CASNPRQGGFYEQFF. For the CDR3, the DNA is TGTGCCAGCAACCCCAGACAGGGGGGGTTCTATGAGCAGTTCTTC.

The chain uses TRBV6-5 and TRBJ1-4; tentative D call: TRBD1 (6 bases). CDR3 length: 13 amino acids. Germline assignment: CDR1 MNHEY and CDR2 SVGAGI. Trimming took off 7 bases at V and 3 bases at J, with 9 bases between the two ends. CDR3 nucleotide sequence: TGTGCCAGCATAAACAGGGCTAATGAAAAACTGTTTTTT. This encodes CASINRANEKLFF.

This chain links TRBV25-1 with TRBJ1-4; perhaps TRBD1 as D (5 bases). The V gene's germline CDR1 is MGHDK and CDR2 SYGVNS. The CDR3 extends over 15 amino acids. With 4 bases removed from V and 7 bases from J, the gap between germline ends came to 16 bases. The CDR3 DNA follows: TGTGCCAGCAGTGGGAGGGACCGGAACGGTGAAAAACTGTTTTTT. It specifies CASSGRDRNGEKLFF.

This clone was observed once. The chain joins TRBV28 to TRBJ1-2; 7 nucleotides line up with TRBD1. Per the germline V gene, CDR1 is MDHEN and CDR2 is SYDVKM. With V trimmed by 6 bases and J by 8 bases, 9 bases remained unmatched. The CDR3 spans 13 residues. The CDR3 sequence is CASRVQGNPGYTF. The CDR3 bases are TGTGCCAGCAGAGTACAGGGGAATCCCGGCTACACCTTC.